This T cell receptor (beta chain) derives from a study of blood T cell repertoires in COVID-19. About the research overall: Nucleic acid was either cDNA or gDNA, and it came from T cells, B-cell-depleted T cells, or PBMCs.

Original processing methods: Reference gene primer amplification gave estimated nucleated cell counts. Profiled with immunoSEQ multiplex PCR; TCRdb holds only in-frame clones, not every one. The V and J calls and the clone size are those of that table, but D and trimming were determined from the DNA. The data hold some 72,000 clones, with less than 90% observed a single time. This CDR3 region has 14 residues. Per the germline V gene, CDR1 is SGHNT and CDR2 is YYREEE (reference sequence). With 4 bases removed from V and 0 bases from J, the gap between germline ends came to 10 bases. This chain connects TRBV5-4 to TRBJ1-1, with D perhaps TRBD1 (6 bases). The sequence derives from a man aged 50-59 years with COVID-19, enrolled during active disease. Sequencing was done on a sample of peripheral blood. The CDR3 bases are TGTGCCAGCAGCCCTGGACAGATGAACACTGAAGCTTTCTTT. As protein: CASSPGQMNTEAFF.